The clone carrying this TCR beta chain occurred once. The germline V gene has CDR1 SGHTA and CDR2 FQGNSA. The CDR3 runs 13 residues. Trimming cost V 0 bases and J 5 bases, with 7 bases left between them. Repertoires were generated with immunoSEQ multiplex PCR, while TCRdb's copy carries only in-frame clones and drops some. The data show approximately 75,000 clones, around 97% seen once. The entry originates in a study of technical replicates of blood from a handful of donors. This chain joins TRBV7-2 and TRBJ1-1; D is perhaps TRBD1 (6 bases). The clonotype was recovered from a human donor in good health. Sequencing was performed on T cells isolated from PBMCs. This CDR3 is CASSLAQGTEAFF. In nucleotides, the CDR3 is TGTGCCAGCAGCTTAGCTCAGGGGACTGAAGCTTTCTTT.